This entry features one TCR beta chain sequence. This entry belongs to a study of blood T cell repertoires in COVID-19. About the research overall: T cells, B-cell-depleted T cells, or PBMCs supplied cDNA or gDNA.

Profiling relied on immunoSEQ multiplex PCR, and the TCRdb table lists in-frame clones only, not all of them. Of 200,000 to 250,000 clones listed, nearly 90% are singletons. The clonotype originates from a man aged 25-45 years who had recovered from COVID-19. The sequenced sample consisted of PBMCs or T cells enriched from blood (not recorded which).

The CDR3 DNA is TGCGCCAGCAGCTGGGAACCGGACAGGGGAGGGGAAAAACTGTTTTTT. The encoded protein is CASSWEPDRGGEKLFF. This rearrangement joins TRBV5-1 to TRBJ1-4, with 9 positions matching TRBD1. V lost 3 bases to trimming and J lost 8 bases; unmatched junction nucleotides: 11. Germline values: CDR1 SGHRS, CDR2 YFSETQ. This CDR3 contains 16 residues. The entire variable domain, with the rest obtained from reference TRBV5-1 and TRBJ1-4, is as follows: KAGVTQTPRYLIKTRGQQVTLSCSPISGHRSVSWYQQTPGQGLQFLFEYFSETQRNKGNFPGRFSGRQFSNSRSEMNVSTLELGDSALYLCASSWEPDRGGEKLFFGSGTQLSVL.